These T cell receptor beta chains were read from a single sample in a study of beta chain features in type 1 diabetes. Measured with immunoSEQ multiplex PCR; TCRdb has only the in-frame clones, and not every one. This table holds about 450,000 clones, roughly an eighth found once. Specimen: naive CD4+ T cells from blood. The source is a woman in her late teens or twenties in good health. CDR3s include the opening cysteine and the closing phenylalanine or tryptophan. Fields, in order: V gene, J gene, clone size, CDR3 length, D gene, CDR3 protein, CDR3 DNA. D genes are given only for firm matches. The listing skips clone size in some rows; elsewhere it reads once, few, many or a size class.

TRBV15	TRBJ2-5	NA	14	TRBD1	CATRRGGQAETQYF	TGTGCCACCCGCAGAGGGGGACAGGCAGAGACCCAGTACTTC
TRBV27	TRBJ2-1	few	15	TRBD2	CASSFMRELYNEQFF	TGTGCCAGCAGTTTTATGCGGGAGTTGTACAATGAGCAGTTCTTC
TRBV2	TRBJ1-2	NA	15	NA	CASKMGRNTNYGYTF	TGTGCCAGCAAAATGGGACGAAATACTAACTATGGCTACACCTTC
TRBV18	TRBJ2-1	NA	21	TRBD1	CASSIRPGTGFLAGSYNEQFF	TGTGCCAGCTCTATAAGACCCGGGACAGGGTTCTTAGCAGGCTCCTACAATGAGCAGTTCTTC
TRBV14	TRBJ2-7	NA	17	TRBD1	CASSLGGQGIWSYEQYF	TGTGCCAGCAGCTTGGGGGGACAGGGAATTTGGTCCTACGAGCAGTACTTC
TRBV9	TRBJ2-6	NA	21	TRBD2	CASSVRTSGIKPYSGANVLTF	TGTGCCAGCAGCGTTCGGACTAGCGGGATAAAGCCTTACTCTGGGGCCAACGTCCTGACTTTC
TRBV4-3	TRBJ2-2	NA	13	NA	CASSPRAGGELFF	TGCGCCAGCAGCCCTCGTGCTGGCGGGGAGCTGTTTTTT
TRBV7-2	TRBJ2-5	few	15	TRBD2	CASSRRLAGGETQYF	TGTGCCAGCAGCCGCCGACTAGCGGGGGGAGAGACCCAGTACTTC
TRBV11-3	TRBJ2-5	many	15	TRBD2	CASSATSVPKETQYF	TGTGCCAGCAGTGCGACTAGCGTCCCCAAAGAGACCCAGTACTTC
TRBV5-4	TRBJ2-5	few	15	NA	CASSDQSFGQETQYF	TGTGCCAGCAGCGACCAATCGTTTGGGCAAGAGACCCAGTACTTC
TRBV30	TRBJ2-7	NA	22	TRBD1	CAWSVPFSNPREWGTGAYEQYF	TGTGCCTGGAGTGTTCCCTTCTCAAACCCACGGGAATGGGGGACAGGAGCCTACGAGCAGTACTTC
TRBV30	TRBJ1-5	few	14	NA	CAWSVSGGNQPQHF	TGTGCCTGGAGTGTATCGGGGGGCAATCAGCCCCAGCATTTT
TRBV9	TRBJ1-4	few	13	NA	CARSVEAAEKLFF	TGTGCCCGCAGCGTAGAAGCCGCCGAAAAACTGTTTTTT
TRBV7-2	TRBJ1-6	NA	13	TRBD1	CASSLDRVTPLHF	TGTGCCAGCAGCTTGGACAGGGTGACACCCCTCCACTTT
TRBV29-1	TRBJ2-5	NA	10	NA	CSVIIETQYF	TGCAGCGTTATTATTGAGACCCAGTACTTC
TRBV7-6	TRBJ2-2	NA	15	TRBD2	CASSSAAGLAGELFF	TGTGCCAGCAGCTCCGCAGCCGGACTAGCGGGAGAGCTGTTTTTT
TRBV14	TRBJ2-5	NA	15	NA	CASSQTRGTQETQYF	TGTGCCAGCAGCCAGACAAGGGGAACACAAGAGACCCAGTACTTC